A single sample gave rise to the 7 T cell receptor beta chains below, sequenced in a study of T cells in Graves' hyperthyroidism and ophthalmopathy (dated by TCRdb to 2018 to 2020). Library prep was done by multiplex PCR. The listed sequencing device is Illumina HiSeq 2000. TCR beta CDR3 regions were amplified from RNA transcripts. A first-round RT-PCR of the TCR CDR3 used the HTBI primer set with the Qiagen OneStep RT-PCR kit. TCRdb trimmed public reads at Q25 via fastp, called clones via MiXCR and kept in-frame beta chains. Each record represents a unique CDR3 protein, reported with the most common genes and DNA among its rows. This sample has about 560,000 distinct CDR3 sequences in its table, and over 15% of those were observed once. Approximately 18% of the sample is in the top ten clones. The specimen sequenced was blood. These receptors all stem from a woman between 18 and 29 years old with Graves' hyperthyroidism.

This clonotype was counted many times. CDR3: CASSLYRTGVETEAFF. The CDR3 bases are TGTGCCAGCAGTTTATACCGGACAGGGGTAGAAACTGAAGCTTTCTTT. The gene calls are TRBV27 and TRBJ1-1, with 9 bases that match TRBD1. Unmatched junction bases numbered 8, after V lost 1 base and J lost 5 bases. Germline CDR1 reads MNHEY; CDR2 reads SMNVEV (reference sequence). The CDR3 has 16 amino acids.

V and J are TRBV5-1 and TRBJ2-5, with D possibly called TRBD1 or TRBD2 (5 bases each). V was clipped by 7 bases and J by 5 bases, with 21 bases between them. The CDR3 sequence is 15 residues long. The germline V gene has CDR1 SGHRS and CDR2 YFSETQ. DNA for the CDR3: TGCGCCAGCGGAATCCGGGACCCAAAAACGGAGACCCAGTACTTC. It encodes CASGIRDPKTETQYF.

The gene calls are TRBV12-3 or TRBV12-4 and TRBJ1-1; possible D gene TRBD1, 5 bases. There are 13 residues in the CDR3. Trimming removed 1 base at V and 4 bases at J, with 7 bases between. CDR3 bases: TGTGCCAGCAGTTTAGGCGGGACCACTGAAGCTTTCTTT. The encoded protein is CASSLGGTTEAFF.

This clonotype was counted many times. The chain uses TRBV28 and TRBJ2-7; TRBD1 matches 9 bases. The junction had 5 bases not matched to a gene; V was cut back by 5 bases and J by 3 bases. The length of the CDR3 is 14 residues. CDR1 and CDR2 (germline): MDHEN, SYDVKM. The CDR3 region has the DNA TGTGCCAGCAGTGAACAGGGGGCGGACTACGAGCAGTACTTC. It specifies CASSEQGADYEQYF.

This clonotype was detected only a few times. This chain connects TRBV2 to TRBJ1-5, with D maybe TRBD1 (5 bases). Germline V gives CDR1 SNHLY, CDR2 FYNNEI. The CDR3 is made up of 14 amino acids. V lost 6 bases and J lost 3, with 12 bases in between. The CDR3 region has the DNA TGTGCCAGCAGGTACGGGACGTTCAATCAGCCCCAGCATTTT. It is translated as CASRYGTFNQPQHF.

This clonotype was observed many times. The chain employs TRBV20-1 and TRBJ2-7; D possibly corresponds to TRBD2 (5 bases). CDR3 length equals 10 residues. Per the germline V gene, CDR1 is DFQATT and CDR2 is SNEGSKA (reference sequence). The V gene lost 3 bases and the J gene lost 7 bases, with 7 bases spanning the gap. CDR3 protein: CSASDYEQYF. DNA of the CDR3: TGCAGTGCTAGCGACTATGAGCAGTACTTC.

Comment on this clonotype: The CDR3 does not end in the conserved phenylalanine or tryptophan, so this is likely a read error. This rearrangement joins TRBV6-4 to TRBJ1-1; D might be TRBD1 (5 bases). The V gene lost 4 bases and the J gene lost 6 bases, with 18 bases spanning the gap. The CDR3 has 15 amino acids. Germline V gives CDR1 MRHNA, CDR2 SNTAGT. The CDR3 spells CASSADGGESAEAFL. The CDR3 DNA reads TGTGCCAGCAGTGCGGACGGGGGGGAGAGCGCTGAAGCTTTCCTT.